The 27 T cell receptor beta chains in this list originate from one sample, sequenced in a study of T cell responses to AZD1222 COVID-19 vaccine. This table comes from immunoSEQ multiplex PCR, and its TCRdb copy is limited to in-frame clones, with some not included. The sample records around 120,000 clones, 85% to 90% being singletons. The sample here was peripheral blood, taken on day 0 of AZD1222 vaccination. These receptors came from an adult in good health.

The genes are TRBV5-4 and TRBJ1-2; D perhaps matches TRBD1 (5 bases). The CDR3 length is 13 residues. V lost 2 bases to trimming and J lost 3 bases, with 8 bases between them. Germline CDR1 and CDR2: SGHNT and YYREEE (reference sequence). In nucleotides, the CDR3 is TGTGCCAGCAGCTTAGGGACCGACTATGGCTACACCTTC. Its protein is CASSLGTDYGYTF. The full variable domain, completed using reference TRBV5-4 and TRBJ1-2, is ETGVTQSPTHLIKTRGQQVTLRCSSQSGHNTVSWYQQALGQGPQFIFQYYREEENGRGNFPPRFSGLQFPNYSSELNVNALELDDSALYLCASSLGTDYGYTFGSGTRLTVV.

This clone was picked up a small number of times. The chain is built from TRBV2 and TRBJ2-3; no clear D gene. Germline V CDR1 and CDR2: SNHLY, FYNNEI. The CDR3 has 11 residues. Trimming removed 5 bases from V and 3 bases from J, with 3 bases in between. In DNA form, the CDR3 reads TGTGCCAGCAGTCGAACAGATACGCAGTATTTT. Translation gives CASSRTDTQYF.

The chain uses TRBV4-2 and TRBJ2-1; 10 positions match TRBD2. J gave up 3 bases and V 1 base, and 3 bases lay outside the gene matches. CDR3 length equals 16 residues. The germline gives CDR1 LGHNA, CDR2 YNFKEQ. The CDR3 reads CASSQGLAGDYNEQFF. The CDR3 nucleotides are TGTGCCAGCAGCCAAGGACTAGCGGGCGACTACAATGAGCAGTTCTTC.

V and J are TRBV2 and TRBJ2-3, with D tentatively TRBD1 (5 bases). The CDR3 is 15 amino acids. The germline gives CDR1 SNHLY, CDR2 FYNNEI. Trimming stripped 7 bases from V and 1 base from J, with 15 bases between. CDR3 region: CASKWGLSGTDTQYF. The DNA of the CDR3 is TGTGCCAGCAAGTGGGGCTTATCGGGCACAGATACGCAGTATTTT.

CDR3 loop: CASSQGQGARGANVLTF. As DNA, the CDR3 is TGTGCCAGCTCCCAAGGGCAGGGGGCGCGCGGGGCCAACGTCCTGACTTTC. The V call is TRBV18, the J call TRBJ2-6, with 8 nucleotides matching TRBD1. Unmatched junction bases numbered 11, after V lost 6 bases and J lost 4 bases. The V gene's germline CDR1 is KGHSH and CDR2 LQKENI. This CDR3 contains 17 residues.

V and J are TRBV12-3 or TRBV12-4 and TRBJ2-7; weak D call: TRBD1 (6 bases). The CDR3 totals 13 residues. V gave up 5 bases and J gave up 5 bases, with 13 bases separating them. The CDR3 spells CASSTNREDEQYF. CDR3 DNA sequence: TGTGCCAGCAGTACGAACAGGGAAGACGAGCAGTACTTC.

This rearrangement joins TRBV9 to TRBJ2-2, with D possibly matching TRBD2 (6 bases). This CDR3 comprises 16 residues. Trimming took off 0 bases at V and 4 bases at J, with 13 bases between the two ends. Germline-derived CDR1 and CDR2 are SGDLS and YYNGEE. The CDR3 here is CASSVGGGSATGELFF. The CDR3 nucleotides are TGTGCCAGCAGCGTAGGTGGGGGGTCGGCCACCGGGGAGCTGTTTTTT. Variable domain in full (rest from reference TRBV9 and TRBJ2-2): DSGVTQTPKHLITATGQRVTLRCSPRSGDLSVYWYQQSLDQGLQFLIQYYNGEERAKGNILERFSAQQFPDLHSELNLSSLELGDSALYFCASSVGGGSATGELFFGEGSRLTVL.

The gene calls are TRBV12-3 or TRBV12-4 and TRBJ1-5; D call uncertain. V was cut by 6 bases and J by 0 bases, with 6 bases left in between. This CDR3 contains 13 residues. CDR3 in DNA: TGTGCCAGCAGACCAACTAGCAATCAGCCCCAGCATTTT. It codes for CASRPTSNQPQHF.

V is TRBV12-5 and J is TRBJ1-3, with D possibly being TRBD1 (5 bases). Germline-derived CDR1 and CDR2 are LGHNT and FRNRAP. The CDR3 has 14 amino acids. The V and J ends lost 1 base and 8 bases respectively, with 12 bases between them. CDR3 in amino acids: CASGLGQGADTIYF. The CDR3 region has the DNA TGTGCTAGTGGTTTGGGGCAGGGAGCAGACACCATATATTTT.

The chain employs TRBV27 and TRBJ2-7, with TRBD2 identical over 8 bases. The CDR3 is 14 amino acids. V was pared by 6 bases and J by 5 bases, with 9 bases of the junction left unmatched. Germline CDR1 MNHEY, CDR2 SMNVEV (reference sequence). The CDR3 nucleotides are TGTGCCAGCAGCCATGGCGGGAGGTTCGACGAGCAGTACTTC. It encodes CASSHGGRFDEQYF.

This chain's CDR3 is CASSPPPGQTSYEQYF. CDR3 nucleotide sequence: TGTGCCAGCAGTCCCCCGCCCGGACAGACCTCCTACGAGCAGTACTTC. The chain joins TRBV28 to TRBJ2-7; TRBD1 is a possible D gene (6 bases). Looked up from germline, CDR1 is MDHEN and CDR2 is SYDVKM. Trimming left V 5 bases short and J 0 bases short, with 17 bases between. This CDR3 has 16 residues.

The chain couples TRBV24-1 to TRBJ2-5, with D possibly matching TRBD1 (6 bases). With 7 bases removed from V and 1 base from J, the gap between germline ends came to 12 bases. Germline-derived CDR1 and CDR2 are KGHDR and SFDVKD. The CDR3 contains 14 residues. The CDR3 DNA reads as TGTGCCACCAGCGCCTGGGACACCCAAGAGACCCAGTACTTC. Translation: CATSAWDTQETQYF.

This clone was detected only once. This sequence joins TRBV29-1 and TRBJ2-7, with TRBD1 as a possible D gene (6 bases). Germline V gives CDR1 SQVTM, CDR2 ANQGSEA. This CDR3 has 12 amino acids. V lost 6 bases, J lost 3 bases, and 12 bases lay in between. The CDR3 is CSVQKTGYEQYF. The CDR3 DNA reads TGCAGCGTGCAGAAGACAGGCTACGAGCAGTACTTC.

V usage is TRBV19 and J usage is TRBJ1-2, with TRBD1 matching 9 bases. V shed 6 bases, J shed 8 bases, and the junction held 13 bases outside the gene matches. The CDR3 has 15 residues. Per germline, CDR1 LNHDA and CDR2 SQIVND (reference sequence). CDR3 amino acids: CASRTATGGAGGYTF. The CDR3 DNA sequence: TGTGCCAGTAGAACGGCGACAGGGGGAGCGGGAGGCTACACCTTC.

The CDR3 reads CASRRGSGRYTGELFF. The CDR3 DNA sequence: TGTGCCAGCAGACGAGGGAGCGGGAGATACACCGGGGAGCTGTTTTTT. The chain employs TRBV27 and TRBJ2-2; 8 bases fit TRBD2. Germline CDR1 is MNHEY and CDR2 is SMNVEV (reference sequence). This CDR3 spans 16 amino acids. V lost 6 bases and J lost 3; bases outside the gene matches: 9.

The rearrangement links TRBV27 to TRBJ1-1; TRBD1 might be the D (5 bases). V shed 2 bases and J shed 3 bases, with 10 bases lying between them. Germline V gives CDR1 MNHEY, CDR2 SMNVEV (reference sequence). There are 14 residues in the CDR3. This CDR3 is CASSLRGVDTEAFF. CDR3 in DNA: TGTGCCAGCAGTTTACGAGGGGTGGACACTGAAGCTTTCTTT.

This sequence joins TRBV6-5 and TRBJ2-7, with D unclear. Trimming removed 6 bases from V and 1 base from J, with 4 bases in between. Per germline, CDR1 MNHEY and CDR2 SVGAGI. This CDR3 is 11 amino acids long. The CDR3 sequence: CASSTSYEQYF. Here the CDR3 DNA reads TGTGCCAGCAGCACGTCCTACGAGCAGTACTTC.

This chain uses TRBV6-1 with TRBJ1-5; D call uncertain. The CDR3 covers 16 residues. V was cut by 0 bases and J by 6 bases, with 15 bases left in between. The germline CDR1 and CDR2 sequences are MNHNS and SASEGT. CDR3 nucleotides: TGTGCCAGCAGTGAAGCCCGAGGAGATGGACGTCAGCCCCAGCATTTT. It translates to CASSEARGDGRQPQHF.

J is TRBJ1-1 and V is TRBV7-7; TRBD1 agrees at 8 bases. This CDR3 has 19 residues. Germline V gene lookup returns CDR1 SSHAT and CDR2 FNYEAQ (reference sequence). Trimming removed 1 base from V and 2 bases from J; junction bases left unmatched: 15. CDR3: CASSLVGQAHQSTNTEAFF. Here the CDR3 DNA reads TGTGCCAGCAGCTTAGTGGGACAGGCCCACCAAAGCACTAACACTGAAGCTTTCTTT.

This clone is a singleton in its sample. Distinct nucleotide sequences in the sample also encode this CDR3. In nucleotides, the CDR3 is TGTGCCAGTAGTCGGGGACAGTTGAACACTGAAGCTTTCTTT. Its protein is CASSRGQLNTEAFF. The chain combines TRBV19 with TRBJ1-1, with TRBD1 matching 7 bases. With V trimmed by 5 bases and J by 0 bases, 3 bases remained unmatched. Looked up from germline, CDR1 is LNHDA and CDR2 is SQIVND (reference sequence). The CDR3 loop spans 14 amino acids.

The DNA for the CDR3 is TGTGCCAGCAGCCCGACAAGGTTGGAGACCCAGTACTTC. This codes for CASSPTRLETQYF. The chain links TRBV7-9 to TRBJ2-5; D gene uncertain. Germline CDR1 is SEHNR and CDR2 is FQNEAQ (reference sequence). The CDR3 consists of 13 residues. The ends were cut back, 5 bases at V and 5 bases at J, with 12 bases in the middle. Variable domain in full (rest from reference TRBV7-9 and TRBJ2-5): DTGVSQNPRHKITKRGQNVTFRCDPISEHNRLYWYRQTLGQGPEFLTYFQNEAQLEKSRLLSDRFSAERPKGSFSTLEIQRTEQGDSAMYLCASSPTRLETQYFGPGTRLLVL.

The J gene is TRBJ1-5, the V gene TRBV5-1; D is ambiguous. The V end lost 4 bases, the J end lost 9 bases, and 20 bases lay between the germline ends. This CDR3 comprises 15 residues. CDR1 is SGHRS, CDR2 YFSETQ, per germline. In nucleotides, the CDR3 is TGCGCCAGCAGCCTCGAGCCGAGCTCTTCATGGCCCCAGCATTTT. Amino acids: CASSLEPSSSWPQHF.

CDR3 protein: CAISEPGQTPYGYTF. CDR3 DNA: TGTGCCATCAGTGAGCCTGGACAGACTCCCTATGGCTACACCTTC. The rearrangement joins TRBV10-3 to TRBJ1-2; TRBD1 is a possible D gene (6 bases). The ends were cut back, 2 bases at V and 4 bases at J, with 14 bases in the middle. Germline V lookup: CDR1 ENHRY, CDR2 SYGVKD. The CDR3 sequence is 15 residues long.

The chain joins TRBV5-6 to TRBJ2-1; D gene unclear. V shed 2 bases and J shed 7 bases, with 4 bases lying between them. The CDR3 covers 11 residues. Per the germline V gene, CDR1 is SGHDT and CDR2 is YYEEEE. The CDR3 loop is CASSFVNEQFF. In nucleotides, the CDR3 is TGTGCCAGCAGCTTTGTAAATGAGCAGTTCTTC.

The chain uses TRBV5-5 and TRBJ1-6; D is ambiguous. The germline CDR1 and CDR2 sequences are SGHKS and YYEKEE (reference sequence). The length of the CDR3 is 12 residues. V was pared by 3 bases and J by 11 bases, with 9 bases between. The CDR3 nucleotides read TGTGCCAGCAGCTGGGAAGGGACACCCCTCCACTTT. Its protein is CASSWEGTPLHF.

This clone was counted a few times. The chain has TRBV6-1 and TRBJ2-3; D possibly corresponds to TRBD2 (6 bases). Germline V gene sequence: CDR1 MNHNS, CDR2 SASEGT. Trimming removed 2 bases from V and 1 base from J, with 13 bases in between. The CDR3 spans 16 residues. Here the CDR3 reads CASSETPGGGTDTQYF. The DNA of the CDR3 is TGTGCCAGCAGTGAAACTCCCGGGGGAGGCACAGATACGCAGTATTTT.

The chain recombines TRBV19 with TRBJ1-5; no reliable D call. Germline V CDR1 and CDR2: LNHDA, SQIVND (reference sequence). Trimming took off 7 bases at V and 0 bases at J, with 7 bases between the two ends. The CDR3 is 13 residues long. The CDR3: CASNVYSNQPQHF. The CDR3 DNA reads TGTGCCAGTAACGTTTATAGCAATCAGCCCCAGCATTTT.